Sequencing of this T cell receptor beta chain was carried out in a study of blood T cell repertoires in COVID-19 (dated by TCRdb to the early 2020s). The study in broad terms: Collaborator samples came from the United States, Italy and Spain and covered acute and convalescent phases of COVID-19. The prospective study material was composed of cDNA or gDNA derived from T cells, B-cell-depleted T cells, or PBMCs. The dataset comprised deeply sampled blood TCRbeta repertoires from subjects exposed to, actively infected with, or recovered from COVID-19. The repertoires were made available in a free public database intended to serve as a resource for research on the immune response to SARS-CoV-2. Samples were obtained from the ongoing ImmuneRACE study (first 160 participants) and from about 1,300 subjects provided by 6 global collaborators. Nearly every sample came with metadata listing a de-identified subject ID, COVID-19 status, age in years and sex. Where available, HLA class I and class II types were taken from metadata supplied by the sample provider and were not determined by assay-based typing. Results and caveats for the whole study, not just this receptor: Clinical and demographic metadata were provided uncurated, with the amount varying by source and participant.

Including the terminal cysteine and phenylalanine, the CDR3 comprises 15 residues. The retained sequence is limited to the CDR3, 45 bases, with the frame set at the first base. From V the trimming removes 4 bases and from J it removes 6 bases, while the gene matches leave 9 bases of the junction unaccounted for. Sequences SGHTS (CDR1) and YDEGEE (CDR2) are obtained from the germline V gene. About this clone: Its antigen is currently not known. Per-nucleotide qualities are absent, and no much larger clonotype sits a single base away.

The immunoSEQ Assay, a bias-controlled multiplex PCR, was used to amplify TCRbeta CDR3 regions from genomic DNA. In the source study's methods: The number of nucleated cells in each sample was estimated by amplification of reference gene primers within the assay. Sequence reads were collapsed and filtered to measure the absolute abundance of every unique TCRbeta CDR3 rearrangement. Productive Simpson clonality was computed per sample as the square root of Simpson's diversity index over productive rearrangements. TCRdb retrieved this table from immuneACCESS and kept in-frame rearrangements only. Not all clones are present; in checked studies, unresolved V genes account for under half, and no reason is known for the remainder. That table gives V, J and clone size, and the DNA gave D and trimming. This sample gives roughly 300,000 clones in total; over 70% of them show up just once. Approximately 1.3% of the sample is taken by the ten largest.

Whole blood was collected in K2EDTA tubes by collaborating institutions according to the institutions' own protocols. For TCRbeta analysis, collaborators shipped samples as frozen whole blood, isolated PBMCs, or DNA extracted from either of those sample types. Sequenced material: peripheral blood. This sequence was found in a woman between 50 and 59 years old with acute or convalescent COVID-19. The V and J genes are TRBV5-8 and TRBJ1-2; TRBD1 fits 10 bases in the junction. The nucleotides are TGTGCCAGCAGCGGTCGTCTGGACAGGGGGAATGGCTACACCTTC. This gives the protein CASSGRLDRGNGYTF.